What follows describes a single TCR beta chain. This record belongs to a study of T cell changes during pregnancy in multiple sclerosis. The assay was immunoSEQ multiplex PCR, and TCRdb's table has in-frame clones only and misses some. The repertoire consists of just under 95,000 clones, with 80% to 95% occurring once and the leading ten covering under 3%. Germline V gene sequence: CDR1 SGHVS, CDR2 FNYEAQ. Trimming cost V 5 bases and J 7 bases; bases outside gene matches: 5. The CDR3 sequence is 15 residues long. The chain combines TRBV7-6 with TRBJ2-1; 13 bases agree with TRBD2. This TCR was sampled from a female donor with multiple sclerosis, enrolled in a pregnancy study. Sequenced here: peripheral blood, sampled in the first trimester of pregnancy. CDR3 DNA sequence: TGTGCCAGCAGCCTCGGGACTAGCGGGGAGAATGAGCAGTTCTTC. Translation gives CASSLGTSGENEQFF.